A single sample is the source of the 11 T cell receptor beta chains below, sequenced in a study of blood T cell repertoires in COVID-19. The assay was immunoSEQ multiplex PCR, and TCRdb's table has in-frame clones only and misses some. The sample yields 70,000 to 75,000 clones, about nine tenths seen once. The sequenced material came from peripheral blood. The receptors were sampled from a woman aged 18-29 years with acute or convalescent COVID-19.

The J gene is TRBJ2-6, the V gene TRBV27; 12 nucleotides line up with TRBD1. The CDR3 runs to 18 residues. Germline CDR1 MNHEY, CDR2 SMNVEV (reference sequence). V shed 4 bases, J shed 2 bases, and the junction held 6 bases outside the gene matches. The CDR3 here is CASSSTGTGGTGANVLTF. The CDR3 bases are TGTGCCAGCAGTTCAACCGGGACAGGGGGCACTGGGGCCAACGTCCTGACTTTC.

This clone was found once. V gene TRBV6-2 or TRBV6-3 combines with J gene TRBJ2-7; maybe TRBD2 (5 bases). Trimming removed 0 bases at V and 5 bases at J, with 20 bases between. The CDR3 loop spans 17 amino acids. Germline V gene data show CDR1 as MNHEY and CDR2 as SVGEGT. CDR3 bases: TGTGCCAGCAGTTACTCGAAGGAGGAACCACACTTCAACGAGCAGTACTTC. It yields the protein CASSYSKEEPHFNEQYF.

V gene TRBV2 combines with J gene TRBJ1-5; tentative D call: TRBD1 (6 bases). This CDR3 has 14 amino acids. Trimming removed 3 bases from V and 7 bases from J, with 13 bases in between. Germline values: CDR1 SNHLY, CDR2 FYNNEI. CDR3 DNA: TGTGCCAGCAGTGAGCAGGGGTTAGGCCAGCCCCAGCATTTT. Its translation: CASSEQGLGQPQHF.

The chain combines TRBV6-5 with TRBJ1-5; D is possibly TRBD1 (5 bases). The germline V gene has CDR1 MNHEY and CDR2 SVGAGI. There are 15 residues in the CDR3. Trimming shortened V by 7 bases and J by 3 bases, and 16 bases separated the two germline ends. CDR3 sequence: CASTLLVGPNQPQHF. CDR3 nucleotide sequence: TGTGCCAGCACCTTATTGGTGGGGCCCAATCAGCCCCAGCATTTT.

This rearrangement joins TRBV7-8 to TRBJ1-4; D is perhaps TRBD1 (5 bases). Trimming took 5 bases from V and 7 from J, leaving 14 bases between them. The length of the CDR3 is 14 residues. Germline V gene data show CDR1 as SGHVS and CDR2 as FQNEAQ. The CDR3 loop is CASSLDSLPEKLFF. The CDR3 DNA is TGTGCCAGCAGCCTAGACAGCCTACCTGAAAAACTGTTTTTT.

J is TRBJ1-3 and V is TRBV15; 8 bases are a match to TRBD1. Trimming removed 4 bases from V and 0 bases from J; junction bases left unmatched: 2. This CDR3 comprises 15 residues. CDR1 and CDR2 from the germline V gene are LNHNV and YYDKDF (reference sequence). Here the CDR3 DNA reads TGTGCCACCAGCATAGACAGGGGCTCTGGAAACACCATATATTTT. This codes for CATSIDRGSGNTIYF.

J is TRBJ2-5 and V is TRBV7-2, with TRBD1 matching 10 bases. Germline V CDR1 and CDR2: SGHTA, FQGNSA. J was trimmed by 3 bases and V by 3 bases; bases with no gene match: 7. The CDR3 has 16 residues. This chain's CDR3 is CASSFSGTGAKETQYF. For the CDR3, the DNA is TGTGCCAGCAGCTTTTCCGGGACAGGGGCGAAAGAGACCCAGTACTTC. The entire variable domain, with the rest obtained from reference TRBV7-2 and TRBJ2-5, is as follows: GAGVSQSPSNKVTEKGKDVELRCDPISGHTALYWYRQSLGQGLEFLIYFQGNSAPDKSGLPSDRFSAERTGGSVSTLTIQRTQQEDSAVYLCASSFSGTGAKETQYFGPGTRLLVL.

The chain has TRBV11-2 and TRBJ2-7; 11 nucleotides match TRBD2. CDR3 size: 15 residues. CDR1 and CDR2 (germline): SGHAT, FQNNGV. Unmatched junction bases numbered 2, after V lost 3 bases and J lost 1 base. CDR3 nucleotide sequence: TGTGCCAGCAGCTTGGGGACTAGCGGTTCCTACGAGCAGTACTTC. Translated: CASSLGTSGSYEQYF.

The J gene is TRBJ1-3, the V gene TRBV5-1; no firm D call. This CDR3 has 16 amino acids. The germline V gene has CDR1 SGHRS and CDR2 YFSETQ. V gave up 0 bases and J gave up 1 base, with 11 bases separating them. CDR3 in DNA: TGCGCCAGCAGCTTGGATGCGGGTCCTTCTGGAAACACCATATATTTT. Residues: CASSLDAGPSGNTIYF.

The DNA of the CDR3 is TGTGCCAGTAGTCCCACTAGCGGGAGATACAATGAGCAGTTCTTC. Translation gives CASSPTSGRYNEQFF. The chain employs TRBV19 and TRBJ2-1; the match to TRBD2 covers 11 bases. CDR3 length equals 15 residues. The V segment lost 5 bases and the J segment 4 bases; nucleotides outside the gene matches: 4. Germline lookup yields CDR1 LNHDA and CDR2 SQIVND (reference sequence).

J is TRBJ2-7 and V is TRBV11-1; 8 bases fit TRBD2. Germline V gives CDR1 SGHAT, CDR2 FQDESV (reference sequence). The CDR3 is 16 residues long. J was trimmed by 0 bases and V by 4 bases; bases with no gene match: 8. CDR3 residues: CASSSTSVRSSYEQYF. The CDR3, as DNA: TGTGCCAGCAGCTCGACTAGCGTAAGGAGCTCCTACGAGCAGTACTTC.